These 9 T cell receptor beta chains were all obtained from the same sample, sequenced in a study of CD8+ T cells in alopecia areata. Once RNA had been extracted, it was reverse transcribed into cDNA to act as the sequencing template. Produced via immunoSEQ multiplex PCR; TCRdb's table is partial and in-frame only. The sample shows 150,000 to 200,000 clones, roughly 63% of them seen only once. The treatment is: oral pan-JAK inhibitor, 5-10 mg twice daily. This material consisted of CD4+ T cells sorted from blood, taken at approximately week 60, from a patient treated with tofacitinib. The receptors originated from a human donor with alopecia areata.

This chain joins TRBV19 and TRBJ2-1; the match to TRBD1 covers 9 bases. J lost 9 bases, V lost 3 bases, and 6 bases had no gene match. The CDR3 is 14 amino acids. Germline loops: CDR1 LNHDA, CDR2 SQIVND (reference sequence). The CDR3 nucleotides read TGTGCCAGTAGTATGCAACAGGGGGCCGGTGAGCAGTTCTTC. It codes for CASSMQQGAGEQFF.

The genes are TRBV7-2 and TRBJ1-2, with a weak D call TRBD1 (5 bases). The germline CDR1 and CDR2 sequences are SGHTA and FQGNSA. This CDR3 contains 15 residues. V shed 5 bases and J shed 4 bases, with 17 bases lying between them. CDR3 DNA: TGTGCCAGCAGCCGACCGGGACTGCAGTTCTATGGCTACACCTTC. This translates into CASSRPGLQFYGYTF.

This clone was picked up a small number of times. The gene calls are TRBV7-6 and TRBJ2-5, with unresolved D. V lost 6 bases and J lost 2, with 13 bases in between. The CDR3 contains 14 residues. Germline V gene lookup returns CDR1 SGHVS and CDR2 FNYEAQ. Here the CDR3 DNA reads TGTGCCAGCAGTAATGGGAAGACTCAAGAGACCCAGTACTTC. It translates to CASSNGKTQETQYF.

This clone occurred once. V and J are TRBV28 and TRBJ1-2, with 8 nucleotides matching TRBD1. V trimming: 6 bases; J trimming: 7 bases; junction bases outside the gene matches: 7. Germline V gene data show CDR1 as MDHEN and CDR2 as SYDVKM. This CDR3 region has 13 residues. CDR3 in amino acids: CASRVGTGSGYTF. The CDR3 DNA reads TGTGCCAGCAGGGTAGGGACAGGTAGTGGCTACACCTTC.

The chain uses TRBV7-2 and TRBJ1-6; D possibly corresponds to TRBD1 (6 bases). The V gene lost 5 bases and the J gene lost 3 bases, with 11 bases spanning the gap. Germline assignment: CDR1 SGHTA and CDR2 FQGNSA. This CDR3 has 15 residues. DNA of the CDR3: TGTGCCAGCAGCGACAACAGGGACTATAATTCACCCCTCCACTTT. Translation gives CASSDNRDYNSPLHF. The full variable domain, rest sourced from reference TRBV7-2 and TRBJ1-6, is GAGVSQSPSNKVTEKGKDVELRCDPISGHTALYWYRQSLGQGLEFLIYFQGNSAPDKSGLPSDRFSAERTGGSVSTLTIQRTQQEDSAVYLCASSDNRDYNSPLHFGNGTRLTVT.

This rearrangement joins TRBV6-1 to TRBJ2-1; a possible D gene is TRBD2 (6 bases). The germline V gene encodes CDR1 MNHNS and CDR2 SASEGT. The CDR3 consists of 15 residues. Trimming took off 6 bases at V and 6 bases at J, with 18 bases between the two ends. The CDR3 loop reads CASREGNAEVNEQFF. CDR3 bases: TGTGCCAGCAGGGAGGGCAACGCGGAAGTCAATGAGCAGTTCTTC.

The chain employs TRBV15 and TRBJ1-5, with no clear D. Germline V gene sequence: CDR1 LNHNV, CDR2 YYDKDF (reference sequence). The CDR3 loop spans 15 amino acids. The germline V and J ends were trimmed by 6 bases and 11 bases, with 23 bases remaining between them. This CDR3 is CATREDNRLIGAQHF. Written as DNA, the CDR3 is TGTGCCACCAGAGAAGACAACCGTCTAATCGGGGCCCAGCATTTT.

This chain connects TRBV6-6 to TRBJ1-5, with D possibly matching TRBD1 (6 bases). The CDR3 loop spans 15 amino acids. Trimming removed 4 bases at V and 4 bases at J, with 14 bases between. Looked up from germline, CDR1 is MNHNY and CDR2 is SVGAGI (reference sequence). CDR3 coding DNA: TGTGCCAGCAGTTGGGTGTCAGGGGAAAATCAGCCCCAGCATTTT. Protein product: CASSWVSGENQPQHF.

This clone was found a few times. The chain couples TRBV15 to TRBJ1-2; D gene unclear. The CDR3 length is 15 residues. Trimming pared 0 bases from V and 4 bases from J, leaving 12 bases between. Germline V gene data show CDR1 as LNHNV and CDR2 as YYDKDF (reference sequence). CDR3 residues: CATSRDRTRSYGYTF. CDR3 DNA sequence: TGTGCCACCAGCAGAGATCGAACACGATCCTATGGCTACACCTTC.